This T cell receptor beta chain is from a study of blood T cell repertoires in COVID-19. Study-wide context: From the United States, Italy and Spain came samples of acute and convalescent COVID-19. T cells, B-cell-depleted T cells, or PBMCs supplied cDNA or gDNA.

The table lists this clone with a count of one. In the authors' workflow: Amplification of reference gene primers provided the estimated nucleated cell counts. Libraries were prepared by immunoSEQ multiplex PCR; TCRdb keeps only in-frame clonotypes and omits some of them. V, J and clone size reflect that table, while D and trimming were determined from the DNA. The profile shows 250,000 to 350,000 clones, approximately 88% of them singletons. Germline trimming cut 1 base from V and 3 bases from J; bases unmatched to any gene: 3. The CDR3 covers 14 residues. From germline, CDR1 is MGHDK and CDR2 SYGVNS.

This chain connects TRBV25-1 to TRBJ2-7, with TRBD2 identical over 7 bases. Sequencing input: peripheral blood. This clonotype was sampled from a middle-aged woman who had recovered from COVID-19. In DNA, the CDR3 is TGTGCCAGCAGTGAATGGGGGGGGGACTACGAGCAGTACTTC. Protein product: CASSEWGGDYEQYF.